Below, 3 T cell receptor beta chains from the same sample are listed, as sequenced in a study of blood T cells in healthy people across ages. Then a second PCR, running roughly 7 to 11 cycles, was carried out with a sample-barcoded 5' primer and a J-beta primer mix. TCRdb recomputed calls from the 5' RACE reads with MiXCR, one row per CDR3 protein. Of roughly 1,000,000 distinct CDR3 sequences listed, 20% to 25% are singletons. Another study also made use of these data, one on T cells of mothers and their children.

Sequencing was done on a sample of blood. The receptor set was obtained from a girl between 2 and 10 years old in good health.

This clonotype has only a few counts. The rearrangement uses TRBV6-1 and TRBJ1-4; the D is unclear. Germline V gives CDR1 MNHNS, CDR2 SASEGT. Trimming removed 6 bases from V and 6 bases from J, with 14 bases in between. The CDR3 has 14 residues. This chain's CDR3 is CASRTGQNDEKLFF. DNA for the CDR3: TGTGCCAGCAGAACCGGGCAGAATGATGAAAAACTGTTTTTT.

The gene calls are TRBV20-1 and TRBJ2-3; no clear D gene. Between the trimmed V and J ends, which lost 3 bases and 1 base, there was a span of 20 bases. The germline V gene encodes CDR1 DFQATT and CDR2 SNEGSKA (reference sequence). CDR3 length: 17 residues. The CDR3 DNA follows: TGCAGTGCTAGCGGTGGTAGCCCATTTCTGGGCACAGATACGCAGTATTTT. Residues: CSASGGSPFLGTDTQYF.

The rearrangement joins TRBV9 to TRBJ2-1, with 8 bases fitting TRBD1. V lost 3 bases to trimming and J lost 4 bases; unmatched junction nucleotides: 3. The CDR3 consists of 14 residues. The germline gives CDR1 SGDLS, CDR2 YYNGEE. The CDR3 coding sequence is TGTGCCAGCAGCGGGACAGGGCGTTACAATGAGCAGTTCTTC. It codes for CASSGTGRYNEQFF.